A selection of T cell receptor beta chains follows, all from one sample in a study of blood T cell repertoires in COVID-19. The protocol was immunoSEQ multiplex PCR, while the TCRdb copy is restricted to in-frame clones and leaves out a portion. The repertoire has approximately 90,000 clones, roughly 80% of them found once; the top ten carry roughly 50%. The specimen was peripheral blood. The source is a human donor in a cohort sampled during active COVID-19. The conserved cysteine and the conserved F or W are not part of the CDR3 here.

V: TRBV25-1; CDR3: ASRDPGRGGELF
V: TRBV5-1; CDR3: ASSIGQGVEQF
V: TRBV28; CDR3: ASRGNTGELF
V: TRBV28; CDR3: ASSLPWTSAYEQY
V: TRBV28; CDR3: ASRETGGTDTQY
V: TRBV9; CDR3: ASSVYASSGGNTGELF
V: TRBV4-1; CDR3: ASSHPPAGIYEQY
V: TRBV4-1; CDR3: ASSQPGIGNTEAF
V: TRBV6-5; CDR3: ASAQGLSSGNTIY
V: TRBV2; CDR3: ASTTGLQNIQY
V: TRBV5-6; CDR3: ASSSGQSNQPQH
V: TRBV30; CDR3: AWSLEGGSPLH
V: TRBV5-1; CDR3: ASSLARDTRRPLH
V: TRBV19; CDR3: ASSDRAVPF
V: TRBV2; CDR3: ASKGLAEPSTDTQY
V: TRBV6-5; CDR3: ASSTDRENTEAF
V: TRBV7-3; CDR3: ASSLSLGTGSLGYNEQF
V: TRBV4-3; CDR3: ASSQRSGGGPDTQY
V: TRBV4-2; CDR3: ASSQGRGEETQY
V: TRBV5-1; CDR3: ASRIAPVLAADRARAGELF
V: TRBV7-8; CDR3: ASSLASSYNSPLH
V: TRBV28; CDR3: ASYPAGGQETQY
V: TRBV28; CDR3: ASRGGGSSYEQY
V: TRBV5-6; CDR3: ASTLTGGATGELF
V: TRBV11-3; CDR3: ASSFGQSSTDTQY
V: TRBV9; CDR3: ASSANPRDNEQF
V: TRBV7-3; CDR3: ASSFSVTLYTEAF
V: TRBV27; CDR3: ASSLAWDYQDNEQF
V: TRBV6-9; CDR3: ASSYSPSGAPSTQY
V: TRBV20-1; CDR3: SASPSGRGNEQF
V: TRBV27; CDR3: ASSLRSLGDTQY
V: TRBV19; CDR3: ASSIRLGQETQY
V: TRBV19; CDR3: ASTAGAYSRNEQF